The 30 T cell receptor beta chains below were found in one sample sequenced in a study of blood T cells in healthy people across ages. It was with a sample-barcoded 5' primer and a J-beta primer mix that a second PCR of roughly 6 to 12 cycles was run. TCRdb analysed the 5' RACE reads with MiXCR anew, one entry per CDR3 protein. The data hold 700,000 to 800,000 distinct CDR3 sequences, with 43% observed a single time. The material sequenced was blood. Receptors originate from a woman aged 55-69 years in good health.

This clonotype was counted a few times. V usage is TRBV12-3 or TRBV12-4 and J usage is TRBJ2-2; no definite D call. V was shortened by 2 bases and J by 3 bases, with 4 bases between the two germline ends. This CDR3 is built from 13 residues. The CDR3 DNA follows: TGTGCCAGCAGTTTATTCGACACCGGGGAGCTGTTTTTT. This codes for CASSLFDTGELFF.

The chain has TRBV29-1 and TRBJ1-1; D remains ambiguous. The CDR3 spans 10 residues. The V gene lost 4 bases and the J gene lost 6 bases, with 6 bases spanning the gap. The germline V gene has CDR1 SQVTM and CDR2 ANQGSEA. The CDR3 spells CSVGEAEAFF. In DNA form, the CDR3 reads TGCAGCGTTGGGGAGGCTGAAGCTTTCTTT.

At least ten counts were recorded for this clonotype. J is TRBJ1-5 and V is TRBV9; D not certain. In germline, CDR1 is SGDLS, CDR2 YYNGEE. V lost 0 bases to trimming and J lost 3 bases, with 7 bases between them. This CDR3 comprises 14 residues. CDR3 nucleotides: TGTGCCAGCAGCGTAGATGGAGCCAATCAGCCCCAGCATTTT. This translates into CASSVDGANQPQHF.

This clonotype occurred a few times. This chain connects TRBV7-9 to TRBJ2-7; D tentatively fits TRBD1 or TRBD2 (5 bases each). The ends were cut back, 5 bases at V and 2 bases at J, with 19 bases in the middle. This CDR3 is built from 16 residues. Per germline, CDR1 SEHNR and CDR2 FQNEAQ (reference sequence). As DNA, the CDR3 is TGTGCCAGCAGCATGAGATCCGGGACGGCCACCTACGAGCAGTACTTC. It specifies CASSMRSGTATYEQYF.

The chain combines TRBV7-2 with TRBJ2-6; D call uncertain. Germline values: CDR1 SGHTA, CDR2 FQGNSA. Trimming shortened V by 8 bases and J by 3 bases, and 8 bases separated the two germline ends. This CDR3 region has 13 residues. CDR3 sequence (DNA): TGTGCCAGCCGGGTTAATGGGGCCAACGTCCTGACTTTC. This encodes CASRVNGANVLTF.

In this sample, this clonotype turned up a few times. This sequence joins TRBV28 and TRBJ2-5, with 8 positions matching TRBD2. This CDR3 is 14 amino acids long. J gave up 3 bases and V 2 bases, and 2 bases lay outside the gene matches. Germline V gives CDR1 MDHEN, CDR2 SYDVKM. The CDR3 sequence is CASSLPGGEETQYF. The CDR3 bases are TGTGCCAGCAGTTTACCGGGAGGGGAAGAGACCCAGTACTTC.

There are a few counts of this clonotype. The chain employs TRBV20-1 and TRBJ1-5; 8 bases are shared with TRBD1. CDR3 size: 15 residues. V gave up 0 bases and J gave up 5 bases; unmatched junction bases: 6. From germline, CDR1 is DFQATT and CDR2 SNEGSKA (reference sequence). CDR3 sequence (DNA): TGCAGTGCTAGAGATGGACAGGGTGTCTATCAGCCCCAGCATTTT. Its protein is CSARDGQGVYQPQHF.

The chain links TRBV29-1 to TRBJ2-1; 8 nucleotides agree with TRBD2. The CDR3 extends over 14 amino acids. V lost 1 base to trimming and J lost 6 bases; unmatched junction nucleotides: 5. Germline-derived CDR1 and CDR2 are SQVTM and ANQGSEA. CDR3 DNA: TGCAGCGTTGAAGCAGCGGGAGTTGTCAATGAGCAGTTCTTC. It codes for CSVEAAGVVNEQFF.

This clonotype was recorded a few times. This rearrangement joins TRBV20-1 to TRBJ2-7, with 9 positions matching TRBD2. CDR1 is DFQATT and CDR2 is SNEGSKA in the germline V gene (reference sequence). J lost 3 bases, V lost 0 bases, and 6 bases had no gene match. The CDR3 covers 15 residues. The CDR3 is CSARDLGSGGYEQYF. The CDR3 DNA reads TGCAGTGCTAGAGATTTAGGTAGCGGGGGCTACGAGCAGTACTTC.

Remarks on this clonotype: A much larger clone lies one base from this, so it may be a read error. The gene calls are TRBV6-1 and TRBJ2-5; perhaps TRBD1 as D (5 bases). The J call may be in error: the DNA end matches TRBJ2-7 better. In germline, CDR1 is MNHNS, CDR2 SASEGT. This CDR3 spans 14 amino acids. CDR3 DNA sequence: TGTGCCAGCACTAGACAGAGTTCGTCCTACGAGCAGTACTTC. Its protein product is CASTRQSSSYEQYF.

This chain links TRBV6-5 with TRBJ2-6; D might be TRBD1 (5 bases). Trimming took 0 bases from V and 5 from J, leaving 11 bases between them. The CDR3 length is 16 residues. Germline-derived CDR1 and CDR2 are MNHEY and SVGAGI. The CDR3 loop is CASSYSSAGWANVLTF. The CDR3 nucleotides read TGTGCCAGCAGTTACTCTTCGGCAGGGTGGGCCAACGTCCTGACTTTC.

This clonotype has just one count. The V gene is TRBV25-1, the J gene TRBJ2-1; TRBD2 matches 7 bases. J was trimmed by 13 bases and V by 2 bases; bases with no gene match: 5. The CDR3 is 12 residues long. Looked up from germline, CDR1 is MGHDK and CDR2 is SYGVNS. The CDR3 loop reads CASSERGETQFF. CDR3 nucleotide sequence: TGTGCCAGCAGTGAACGGGGGGAGACCCAGTTCTTC.

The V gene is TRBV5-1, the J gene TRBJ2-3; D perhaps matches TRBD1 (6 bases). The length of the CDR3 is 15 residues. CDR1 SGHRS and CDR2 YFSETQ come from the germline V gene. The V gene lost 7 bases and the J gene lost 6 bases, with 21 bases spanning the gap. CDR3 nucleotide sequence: TGCGCCAGCCGTTCGACAGGCTCACATGGGGATACGCAGTATTTT. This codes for CASRSTGSHGDTQYF. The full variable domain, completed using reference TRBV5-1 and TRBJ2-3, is KAGVTQTPRYLIKTRGQQVTLSCSPISGHRSVSWYQQTPGQGLQFLFEYFSETQRNKGNFPGRFSGRQFSNSRSEMNVSTLELGDSALYLCASRSTGSHGDTQYFGPGTRLTVL.

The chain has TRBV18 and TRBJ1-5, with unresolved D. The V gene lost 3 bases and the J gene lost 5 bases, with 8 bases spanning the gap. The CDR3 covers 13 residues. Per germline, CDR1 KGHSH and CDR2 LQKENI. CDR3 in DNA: TGTGCCAGCTCACCCGACACTTATCAGCCCCAGCATTTT. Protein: CASSPDTYQPQHF.

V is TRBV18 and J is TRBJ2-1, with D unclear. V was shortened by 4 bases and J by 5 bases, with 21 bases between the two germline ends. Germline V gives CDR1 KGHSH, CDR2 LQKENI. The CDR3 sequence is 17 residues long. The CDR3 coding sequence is TGTGCCAGCTCACGAAGCCAGTTCGATCCGAGCGACAATGAGCAGTTCTTC. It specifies CASSRSQFDPSDNEQFF. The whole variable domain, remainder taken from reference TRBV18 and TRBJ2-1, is NAGVMQNPRHLVRRRGQEARLRCSPMKGHSHVYWYRQLPEEGLKFMVYLQKENIIDESGMPKERFSAEFPKEGPSILRIQQVVRGDSAAYFCASSRSQFDPSDNEQFFGPGTRLTVL.

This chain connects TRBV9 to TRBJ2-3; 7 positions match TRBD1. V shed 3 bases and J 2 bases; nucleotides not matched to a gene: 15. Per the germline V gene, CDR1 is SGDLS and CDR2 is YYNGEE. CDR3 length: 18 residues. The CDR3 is CASSGAGTANIPTDTQYF. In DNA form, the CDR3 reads TGTGCCAGCAGCGGCGCCGGGACAGCGAACATCCCCACAGATACGCAGTATTTT.

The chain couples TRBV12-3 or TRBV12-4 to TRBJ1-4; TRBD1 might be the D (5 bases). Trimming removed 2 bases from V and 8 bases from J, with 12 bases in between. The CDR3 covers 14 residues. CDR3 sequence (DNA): TGTGCCAGCAGTTTATCAGGGTCTGAGGAAAAACTGTTTTTT. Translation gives CASSLSGSEEKLFF.

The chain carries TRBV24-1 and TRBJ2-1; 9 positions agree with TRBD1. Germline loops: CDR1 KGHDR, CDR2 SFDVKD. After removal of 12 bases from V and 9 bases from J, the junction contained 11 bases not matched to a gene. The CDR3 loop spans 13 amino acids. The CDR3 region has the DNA TGTGCCGACAAGGACAGGGGATTACGTGAGCAGTTCTTC. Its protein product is CADKDRGLREQFF.

The CDR3 DNA follows: TGTGCCACCAGCAGAGATGGCCCCCAGGGTTGGTTGAATGAGCAGTTCTTC. This codes for CATSRDGPQGWLNEQFF. V and J are TRBV15 and TRBJ2-1; weak D call: TRBD1 (5 bases). This CDR3 has 17 amino acids. Germline-derived CDR1 and CDR2 are LNHNV and YYDKDF (reference sequence). With 0 bases removed from V and 7 bases from J, the gap between germline ends came to 19 bases.

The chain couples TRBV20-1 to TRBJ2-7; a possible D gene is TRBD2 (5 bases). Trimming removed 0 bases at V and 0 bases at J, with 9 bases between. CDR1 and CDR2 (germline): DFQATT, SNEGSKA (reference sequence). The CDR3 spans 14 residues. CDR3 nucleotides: TGCAGTGCTAGAGATAAGGACTCCTCCTACGAGCAGTACTTC. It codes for CSARDKDSSYEQYF.

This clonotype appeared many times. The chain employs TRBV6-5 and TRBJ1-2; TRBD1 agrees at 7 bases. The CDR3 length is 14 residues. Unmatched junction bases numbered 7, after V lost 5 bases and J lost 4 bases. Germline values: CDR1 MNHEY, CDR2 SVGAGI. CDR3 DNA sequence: TGTGCCAGCAGTCAAGGACAGGCTAGCTATGGCTACACCTTC. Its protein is CASSQGQASYGYTF.

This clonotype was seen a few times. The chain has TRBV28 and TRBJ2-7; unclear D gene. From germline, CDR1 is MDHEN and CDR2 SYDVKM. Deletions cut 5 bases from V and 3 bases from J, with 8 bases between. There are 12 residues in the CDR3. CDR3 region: CASSLRHYEQYF. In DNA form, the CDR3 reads TGTGCCAGCAGTCTCCGACACTACGAGCAGTACTTC.

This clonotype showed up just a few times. The CDR3 is CATSDLRQGNIQYF. DNA for the CDR3: TGTGCCACCAGTGACCTGAGGCAGGGCAACATTCAGTACTTC. The gene calls are TRBV24-1 and TRBJ2-4, with TRBD1 as a possible D gene (5 bases). Trimming stripped 4 bases from V and 7 bases from J, with 13 bases between. Germline assignment: CDR1 KGHDR and CDR2 SFDVKD. There are 14 residues in the CDR3.

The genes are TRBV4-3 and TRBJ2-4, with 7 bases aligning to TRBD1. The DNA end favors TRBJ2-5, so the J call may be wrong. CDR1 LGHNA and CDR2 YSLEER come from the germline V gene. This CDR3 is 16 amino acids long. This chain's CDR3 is CASSQEAYRGEETQYF. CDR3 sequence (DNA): TGCGCCAGCAGCCAAGAAGCCTACAGGGGTGAAGAGACCCAGTACTTC.

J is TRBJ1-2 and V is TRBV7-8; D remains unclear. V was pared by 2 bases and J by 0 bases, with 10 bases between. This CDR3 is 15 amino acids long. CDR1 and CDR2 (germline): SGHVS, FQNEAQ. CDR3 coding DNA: TGTGCCAGCAGCTTAAGACCCTATCCTAACTATGGCTACACCTTC. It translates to CASSLRPYPNYGYTF.

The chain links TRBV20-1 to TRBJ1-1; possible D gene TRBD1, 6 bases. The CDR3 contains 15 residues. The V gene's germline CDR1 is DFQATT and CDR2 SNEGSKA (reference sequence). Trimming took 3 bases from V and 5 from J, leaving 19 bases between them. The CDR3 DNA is TGCAGTGCTAGCAAGGACAGCACCGGGGTTACTGAAGCTTTCTTT. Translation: CSASKDSTGVTEAFF.

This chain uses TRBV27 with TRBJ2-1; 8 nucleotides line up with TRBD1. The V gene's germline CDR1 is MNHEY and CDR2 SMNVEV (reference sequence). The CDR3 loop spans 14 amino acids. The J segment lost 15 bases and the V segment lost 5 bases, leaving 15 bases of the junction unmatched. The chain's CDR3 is CASSLTQVDRGLFF. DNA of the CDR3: TGTGCCAGCAGTCTGACCCAAGTAGACAGGGGCCTGTTCTTC.

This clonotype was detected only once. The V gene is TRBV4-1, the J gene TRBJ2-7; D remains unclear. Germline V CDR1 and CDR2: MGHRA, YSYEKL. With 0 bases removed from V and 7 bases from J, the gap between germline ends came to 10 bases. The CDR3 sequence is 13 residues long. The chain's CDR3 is CASSQDLTAEQYF. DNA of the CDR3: TGCGCCAGCAGCCAAGATCTTACGGCGGAGCAGTACTTC.

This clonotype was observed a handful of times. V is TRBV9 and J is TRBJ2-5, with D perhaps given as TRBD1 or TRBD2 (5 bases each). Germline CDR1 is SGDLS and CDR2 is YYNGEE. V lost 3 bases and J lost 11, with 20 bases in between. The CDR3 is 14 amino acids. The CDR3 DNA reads TGTGCCAGCAGCGCCACTCCGGGGACCGGGGAGCAGTACTTC. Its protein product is CASSATPGTGEQYF. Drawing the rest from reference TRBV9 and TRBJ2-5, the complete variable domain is DSGVTQTPKHLITATGQRVTLRCSPRSGDLSVYWYQQSLDQGLQFLIQYYNGEERAKGNILERFSAQQFPDLHSELNLSSLELGDSALYFCASSATPGTGEQYFGPGTRLLVL.

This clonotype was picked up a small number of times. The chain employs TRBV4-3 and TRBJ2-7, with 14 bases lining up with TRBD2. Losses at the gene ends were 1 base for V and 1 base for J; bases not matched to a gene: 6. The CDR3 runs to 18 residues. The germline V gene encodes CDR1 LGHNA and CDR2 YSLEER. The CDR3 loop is CASSQAGLAGGGSYEQYF. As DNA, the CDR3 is TGCGCCAGCAGCCAAGCAGGACTAGCGGGAGGAGGGTCCTACGAGCAGTACTTC.